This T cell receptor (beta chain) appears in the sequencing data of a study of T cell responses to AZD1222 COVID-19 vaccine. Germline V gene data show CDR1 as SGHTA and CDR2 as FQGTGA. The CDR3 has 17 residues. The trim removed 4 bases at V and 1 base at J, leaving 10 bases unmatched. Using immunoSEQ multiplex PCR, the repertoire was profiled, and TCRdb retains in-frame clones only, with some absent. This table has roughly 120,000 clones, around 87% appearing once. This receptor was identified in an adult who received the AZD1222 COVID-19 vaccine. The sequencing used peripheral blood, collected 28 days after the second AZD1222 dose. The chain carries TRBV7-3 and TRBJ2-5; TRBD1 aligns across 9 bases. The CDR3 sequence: CASSSIGGQGGQETQYF. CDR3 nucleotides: TGTGCCAGCAGCTCGATAGGGGGACAGGGAGGCCAAGAGACCCAGTACTTC.